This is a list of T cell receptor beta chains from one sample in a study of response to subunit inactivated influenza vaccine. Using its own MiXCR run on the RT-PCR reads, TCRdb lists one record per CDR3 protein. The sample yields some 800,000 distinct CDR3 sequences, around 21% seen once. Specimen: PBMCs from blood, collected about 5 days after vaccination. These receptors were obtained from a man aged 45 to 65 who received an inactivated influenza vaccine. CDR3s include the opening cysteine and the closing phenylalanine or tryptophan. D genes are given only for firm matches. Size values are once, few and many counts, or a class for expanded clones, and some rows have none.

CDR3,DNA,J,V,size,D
CASSFRASRDEQFF,TGTGCCAGCAGCTTTCGGGCTTCGAGAGATGAGCAGTTCTTC,TRBJ2-1,TRBV5-4,-,-
CASSALPDSYEQYF,TGCGCCAGCAGCGCCCTTCCGGATTCCTACGAGCAGTACTTC,TRBJ2-7,TRBV4-3,few,-
CASNTGPGGEQYF,TGCGCCAGCAACACCGGCCCAGGGGGCGAGCAGTACTTC,TRBJ2-7,TRBV5-1,-,TRBD1
CSARDLPTGELFF,TGCAGTGCTAGAGATTTACCCACCGGGGAGCTGTTTTTT,TRBJ2-2,TRBV20-1,-,-
CASSQLAGSTDTQYF,TGCGCCAGCAGCCAGTTAGCGGGGAGCACAGATACGCAGTATTTT,TRBJ2-3,TRBV4-3,few,TRBD2
CASSLGGDRDSYEQYF,TGCGCCAGCAGCTTGGGGGGTGACAGGGACTCCTACGAGCAGTACTTC,TRBJ2-7,TRBV5-1,few,TRBD1
CASSQRQGYNSPLHF,TGTGCCAGCAGCCAACGACAGGGCTATAATTCACCCCTCCACTTT,TRBJ1-6,TRBV4-2,many,TRBD1
CSANSGTGSSYEQYF,TGCAGTGCCAATAGCGGGACAGGGAGCTCCTACGAGCAGTACTTC,TRBJ2-7,TRBV20-1,-,-
CASSITAGNTEAFF,TGCGCCAGCAGCATAACAGCCGGGAACACTGAAGCTTTCTTT,TRBJ1-1,TRBV5-1,many,-
CASSQDSLGNEQFF,TGTGCCAGCAGCCAGGACTCTCTGGGCAATGAGCAGTTCTTC,TRBJ2-1,TRBV14,-,-
CASSPNQGGRETQYF,TGCGCCAGCAGCCCGAACCAGGGAGGCCGAGAGACCCAGTACTTC,TRBJ2-5,TRBV4-1,few,-
CATSRDNGYEQYF,TGTGCCACCAGCAGAGATAACGGATACGAGCAGTACTTC,TRBJ2-7,TRBV15,-,-
CASSLSLAGVEQFF,TGTGCCAGCAGCTTAAGTCTAGCGGGGGTTGAGCAGTTCTTC,TRBJ2-1,TRBV7-2,-,TRBD2
CATSRDLGAGRTWEQFF,TGTGCCACCAGCAGAGATCTGGGAGCGGGACGTACATGGGAGCAGTTCTTC,TRBJ2-1,TRBV15,many,TRBD2
CSARKGTDQPQHF,TGCAGTGCTAGAAAAGGGACAGATCAGCCCCAGCATTTT,TRBJ1-5,TRBV20-1,many,TRBD1
CASSPRGRGSYNEQFF,TGTGCCAGCAGCCCCCGGGGCAGGGGCTCCTACAATGAGCAGTTCTTC,TRBJ2-1,TRBV12-3/TRBV12-4,-,-
CASSLDTYTDTQYF,TGTGCCAGCAGCTTAGACACTTACACAGATACGCAGTATTTT,TRBJ2-3,TRBV7-9,few,-
CASSLAVLPNTGELFF,TGCGCCAGCAGCTTGGCAGTACTCCCGAACACCGGGGAGCTGTTTTTT,TRBJ2-2,TRBV5-1,-,-
CATSRARGVADTQYF,TGTGCCACCAGCAGAGCCAGGGGGGTCGCGGATACGCAGTATTTT,TRBJ2-3,TRBV15,few,-
CASSVQPNTGELFF,TGTGCCAGCAGTGTGCAGCCAAACACCGGGGAGCTGTTTTTT,TRBJ2-2,TRBV6-4,many,-
CASSLGPGNEQYF,TGCGCCAGCAGCTTGGGGCCAGGCAACGAGCAGTACTTC,TRBJ2-7,TRBV5-1,few,-
CASSLADTGELFF,TGTGCCAGCAGCTTAGCGGACACCGGGGAGCTGTTTTTT,TRBJ2-2,TRBV5-1,many,-
CATSREGGYTGELFF,TGTGCCACCAGCAGAGAGGGCGGCTACACTGGGGAGCTGTTTTTT,TRBJ2-2,TRBV15,many,-
CACRNPLGLAGADTQYF,TGTGCCTGCAGGAATCCGCTGGGACTAGCGGGAGCAGATACGCAGTATTTT,TRBJ2-3,TRBV28,-,TRBD2